What follows describes a single TCR beta chain. Its antigen is as yet unknown. This record comes from a study of T cell responses to AZD1222 COVID-19 vaccine. Overall study findings and caveats: Donors skewed white British and female; clonal diversity was possibly underestimated.

The V end lost 3 bases, the J end lost 12 bases, and 18 bases lay between the germline ends. CDR3 length: 14 residues. CDR1 is SGHVS, CDR2 FQNEAQ, per germline. Sequencing used immunoSEQ multiplex PCR; TCRdb keeps in-frame clones, though not all of them. The repertoire holds 150,000 to 180,000 clones, with around 90% as singletons. The gene calls are TRBV7-8 and TRBJ2-1; tentatively, D is TRBD1 or TRBD2 (6 bases each). The source material was peripheral blood, sampled on day 0 of AZD1222 vaccination. This receptor was obtained from an adult in good health. CDR3 nucleotides: TGTGCCAGCAGCTTGGAGCGTTTGGGGGGCCCGCAGTTCTTC. Protein sequence: CASSLERLGGPQFF. The full variable domain, its missing parts supplied by reference TRBV7-8 and TRBJ2-1, is GAGVSQSPRYKVAKRGQDVALRCDPISGHVSLFWYQQALGQGPEFLTYFQNEAQLDKSGLPSDRFFAERPEGSVSTLKIQRTQQEDSAVYLCASSLERLGGPQFFGPGTRLTVL.